This T cell receptor (beta chain) was captured by sequencing in a study of T cell responses to AZD1222 COVID-19 vaccine (dated by TCRdb to 2020 to 2023). In the study overall: A total of around 240 trial participants underwent TCR sequencing, of whom about 200 received two doses of AZD1222 and some 26 received two doses of the MenACWY control vaccine. Trial participants were enrolled by age into 18-55, 56-69 and 70-plus year subgroups, with roughly 150, 30 and 60 TCR-sequenced participants respectively. General study outcomes and caveats: Reportedly, close to half of the unique spike-specific TCRs recognized epitopes lying outside the regions that are mutated in the B.1.351 and B.1.1.7 variants. Only five to seven AZD1222 recipients were SARS-CoV-2 seropositive at baseline, limiting conclusions about previously exposed vaccinees. In the small 56-69-year group, the increase in depth fell short of significance, most likely because of low power. After two AZD1222 doses, spike-specific TCR breadth and depth were significantly higher than at day 0 and than in MenACWY recipients. The vaccine-associated CD4 TCRs covered the entire spike protein, and the dominant responses fell in regions 160-218 and 743-854. Because no samples from the day 14 peak response were available, repertoires could be characterized only after the peak T cell response. Participants were mostly white British and included more females than males, and it was suggested by the authors that clonal diversity may have been underestimated.

After removal of 1 base from V and 7 bases from J, the junction retains 3 bases not matched to a gene. CDR1 and CDR2 (SEHNR, FQNEAQ) derive from the germline V gene (reference sequence). From the cysteine through the phenylalanine, the CDR3 covers 13 amino acids. The CDR3 DNA has 39 bases and is translated from base 1. To note about this clone: This clone's antigen is unknown. The record has no base qualities; no much larger clone is one base away.

Per the publication, the time point label means: about 28 days (+/-7) after the second vaccine dose. Because spike-specific TCR depth and breadth did not differ between the two schedules, AZD1222 recipients who got a second dose at roughly 4 weeks were pooled with those who got a second dose at roughly 12 weeks. Vaccinee samples came from UK trials COV001 and COV002, including a single-blind randomized controlled phase 2/3 trial of AZD1222 (ChAdOx1 nCoV-19) in healthy adults. Trial participant PBMC samples were collected at day 0 and day 28 after the second dose for TCRbeta chain sequencing. The CDR3 regions of human TCRbeta chains were subjected to immunosequencing. The paper's processing steps were these. Repertoire TCRs were checked for matches against a reference library of SARS-CoV-2-specific TCRs that had been generated using the MIRA antigen-specificity platform. Breadth was defined as the fraction of unique TCRs that were SARS-CoV-2-associated. Depth was defined as the fraction of total T cells that were SARS-CoV-2-associated. Using the MIRA data, each spike-specific TCR was mapped to the spike region that the TCR reacts to and placed in a CD4 or CD8 class. Log10-transformed breadth and depth values were compared by one-way ANOVA with Sidak's multiple comparisons tests. TCRdb retrieved this table from immuneACCESS and kept in-frame rearrangements only. Not all clones are present; in checked studies, unresolved V genes account for under half, and no reason is known for the remainder. V and J calls and clone size are those listed in that table; D and trimming were worked out from the DNA. The sample table lists some 90,000 clones, approximately 88% of them with a count of one. The ten top clones hold 4% to 5% of the sample.

This clonotype originated in an adult who received the AZD1222 COVID-19 vaccine. Here the sequenced sample was peripheral blood, taken 28 days after the second AZD1222 dose. The receptor chain draws on TRBV7-9 and TRBJ1-1; 7 middle bases align to TRBD1. The CDR3 in this case is CASSLGQGLEAFF. DNA sequence: TGTGCCAGCAGCTTAGGACAGGGACTTGAAGCTTTCTTT. Beyond the CDR3, the reference TRBV7-9 and TRBJ1-1 genes provide the residues; the full variable domain reads: DTGVSQNPRHKITKRGQNVTFRCDPISEHNRLYWYRQTLGQGPEFLTYFQNEAQLEKSRLLSDRFSAERPKGSFSTLEIQRTEQGDSAMYLCASSLGQGLEAFFGQGTRLTVV.